Below are 23 T cell receptor beta chains sequenced from a single sample in a study of blood T cells in healthy people across ages. The authors ran a second PCR of about 7 to 12 cycles using a sample-barcoded 5' primer and a J-beta primer mix. One entry per CDR3 protein results from TCRdb running MiXCR on the 5' RACE reads. Here the sample spans about 1.6 million distinct CDR3 sequences, roughly 30% being singletons. The sequenced sample was blood. The receptor source for this set is a woman aged 25 to 39 in good health.

This clonotype was counted a few times. The junction and the germline gene differ at one end; a read error may be behind it. The chain links TRBV20-1 to TRBJ2-5, with D perhaps TRBD2 (5 bases). The CDR3 covers 13 residues. The germline V gene encodes CDR1 DFQATT and CDR2 SNEGSKA (reference sequence). In DNA, the CDR3 is TGTAGTGCTGGTAGAGCGGACCTAGAGACCCAGTACTTC. Amino acids: CSAGRADLETQYF.

V gene TRBV28 combines with J gene TRBJ2-5; perhaps TRBD1 as D (5 bases). Trimming removed 5 bases from V and 1 base from J, with 14 bases in between. From germline, CDR1 is MDHEN and CDR2 SYDVKM. The CDR3 loop spans 15 amino acids. The CDR3 bases are TGTGCCAGCAGTCTACCGACAGCTTTCCAAGAGACCCAGTACTTC. As protein: CASSLPTAFQETQYF.

The chain carries TRBV6-5 and TRBJ1-4; D unresolved. The CDR3 loop spans 14 amino acids. Looked up from germline, CDR1 is MNHEY and CDR2 is SVGAGI. The ends were cut back, 0 bases at V and 4 bases at J, with 6 bases in the middle. CDR3 region: CASSYSAFNEKLFF. Here the CDR3 DNA reads TGTGCCAGCAGTTACTCGGCCTTTAATGAAAAACTGTTTTTT.

The table lists this clonotype with a few counts. The chain has TRBV2 and TRBJ2-1; the match to TRBD2 covers 10 bases. Trimming took 4 bases from V and 8 from J; bases not matched to a gene: 2. Germline values: CDR1 SNHLY, CDR2 FYNNEI. The CDR3 runs to 13 residues. The DNA of the CDR3 is TGTGCCAGCAGTGGACTAGCGGGCCATGAGCAGTTCTTC. Translation: CASSGLAGHEQFF.

This clonotype was observed a handful of times. The J gene is TRBJ2-5, the V gene TRBV20-1, with 7 bases aligning to TRBD2. The V and J ends lost 3 bases and 4 bases, in that order; junction bases with no gene match: 8. The V gene's germline CDR1 is DFQATT and CDR2 SNEGSKA (reference sequence). The CDR3 contains 14 residues. The CDR3 loop is CSARLQGRGETQYF. The CDR3 DNA follows: TGCAGTGCTAGGCTCCAAGGGAGGGGAGAGACCCAGTACTTC.

This clonotype was observed at least ten times. This chain connects TRBV5-1 to TRBJ2-3; D remains ambiguous. Germline-derived CDR1 and CDR2 are SGHRS and YFSETQ. CDR3 length: 13 amino acids. Trimming stripped 1 base from V and 3 bases from J, with 6 bases between. CDR3 coding DNA: TGCGCCAGCAGCTTGAGTCTAACAGATACGCAGTATTTT. It translates to CASSLSLTDTQYF.

This chain joins TRBV29-1 and TRBJ1-1; D is perhaps TRBD1 (5 bases). CDR1 and CDR2 (germline): SQVTM, ANQGSEA. The CDR3 spans 12 residues. V lost 5 bases and J lost 5, with 12 bases in between. The CDR3 DNA reads TGCAGCGTTCCCGGGGGAGGGACTGAAGCTTTCTTT. Translated, it gives CSVPGGGTEAFF.

This clonotype has just a few counts. The CDR3 nucleotides read TGCAGTGCTAGGTGGGGTAACGAGCAGTACTTC. Translation: CSARWGNEQYF. V is TRBV20-1 and J is TRBJ2-7; D gene ambiguous. Trimming pared 3 bases from V and 5 bases from J, leaving 8 bases between. Per the germline V gene, CDR1 is DFQATT and CDR2 is SNEGSKA (reference sequence). CDR3 size: 11 residues.

The genes are TRBV2 and TRBJ2-1; TRBD1 aligns across 8 bases. Per germline, CDR1 SNHLY and CDR2 FYNNEI. V lost 6 bases, J lost 0 bases, and 7 bases stayed unmatched. The CDR3 extends over 16 amino acids. This CDR3 reads CASRDRVLSSYNEQFF. CDR3 DNA sequence: TGTGCCAGCAGGGACAGGGTACTGAGCTCCTACAATGAGCAGTTCTTC.

This clonotype came up a few times. This sequence joins TRBV12-3 or TRBV12-4 and TRBJ2-1; 12 bases fit TRBD2. The CDR3 runs 16 residues. Germline trimming cut 5 bases from V and 8 bases from J; bases unmatched to any gene: 10. CDR3 residues: CASSPHLAGGPHEQFF. As DNA, the CDR3 is TGTGCCAGCAGTCCCCATCTAGCGGGGGGGCCACATGAGCAGTTCTTC.

The rearrangement joins TRBV7-2 to TRBJ1-1; D unresolved. Trimming took off 2 bases at V and 5 bases at J, with 18 bases between the two ends. The CDR3 spans 16 residues. CDR1 SGHTA and CDR2 FQGNSA come from the germline V gene. CDR3 amino acids: CASSLMPIQVSTEAFF. CDR3 DNA: TGTGCCAGCAGCTTAATGCCAATTCAGGTTTCAACTGAAGCTTTCTTT.

V and J are TRBV5-5 and TRBJ1-1; a weak D match, TRBD1 (5 bases). The V end lost 3 bases, the J end lost 7 bases, and 13 bases lay between the germline ends. The CDR3 has 13 amino acids. Germline V gives CDR1 SGHKS, CDR2 YYEKEE (reference sequence). The CDR3: CASSWGLNGEAFF. For the CDR3, the DNA is TGTGCCAGCAGCTGGGGACTGAACGGTGAAGCTTTCTTT.

The rearrangement uses TRBV28 and TRBJ2-3; 7 positions match TRBD2. V shed 5 bases, J shed 5 bases, and the junction held 10 bases outside the gene matches. This CDR3 comprises 15 residues. Per germline, CDR1 MDHEN and CDR2 SYDVKM. The CDR3 DNA reads TGTGCCAGCAGTCGCCTCGGCGGGACTATAGATACGCAGTATTTT. Protein sequence: CASSRLGGTIDTQYF.

The rearrangement uses TRBV3-1 and TRBJ2-1; D remains ambiguous. The V gene lost 1 base and the J gene lost 6 bases, with 7 bases spanning the gap. The CDR3 covers 13 residues. Germline V gives CDR1 LGHDT, CDR2 YNNKEL (reference sequence). The CDR3 nucleotides are TGTGCCAGCAGCCAAGTTCGTTTCAATGAGCAGTTCTTC. It specifies CASSQVRFNEQFF.

This clonotype was seen just once. This chain connects TRBV7-2 to TRBJ2-1; either TRBD1 or TRBD2 may supply D (5 bases each). V lost 11 bases and J 9 bases, leaving 20 bases between the germline ends. The CDR3 consists of 13 residues. The germline CDR1 and CDR2 sequences are SGHTA and FQGNSA. The CDR3 DNA sequence: TGTGCCGGCACCGTTGTCCCGGGACGTGAGCAGTTCTTC. Amino acids: CAGTVVPGREQFF.

The V call is TRBV7-3, the J call TRBJ2-1; 9 bases are a match to TRBD2. The germline V gene encodes CDR1 SGHTA and CDR2 FQGTGA. This CDR3 has 15 amino acids. V lost 5 bases, J lost 3 bases, and 5 bases stayed unmatched. The DNA for the CDR3 is TGTGCCAGCAGCCCGGCGACTAGCGGCTACAATGAGCAGTTCTTC. Translated: CASSPATSGYNEQFF.

The sample holds one count of this clonotype. V is TRBV5-1 and J is TRBJ2-7, with D possibly being TRBD2 (6 bases). The ends were cut back, 4 bases at V and 10 bases at J, with 24 bases in the middle. Germline assignment: CDR1 SGHRS and CDR2 YFSETQ. This CDR3 comprises 15 residues. CDR3 region: CASSARGTASYKQYF. The DNA of the CDR3 is TGCGCCAGCAGCGCCCGGGGGACGGCATCCTACAAACAGTACTTC. The whole variable domain, remainder taken from reference TRBV5-1 and TRBJ2-7, is KAGVTQTPRYLIKTRGQQVTLSCSPISGHRSVSWYQQTPGQGLQFLFEYFSETQRNKGNFPGRFSGRQFSNSRSEMNVSTLELGDSALYLCASSARGTASYKQYFGPGTRLTVT.

A few counts support this clonotype. The rearrangement links TRBV5-1 to TRBJ2-3, with D possibly matching TRBD2 (5 bases). The CDR3 has 16 amino acids. Looked up from germline, CDR1 is SGHRS and CDR2 is YFSETQ. Between the trimmed V and J ends, which lost 0 bases and 2 bases, there was a span of 13 bases. The CDR3 DNA reads as TGCGCCAGCAGCTTGGGCAGCGGCACTTTCACAGATACGCAGTATTTT. Translation: CASSLGSGTFTDTQYF. Looking up the rest from reference TRBV5-1 and TRBJ2-3 gives the full variable domain: KAGVTQTPRYLIKTRGQQVTLSCSPISGHRSVSWYQQTPGQGLQFLFEYFSETQRNKGNFPGRFSGRQFSNSRSEMNVSTLELGDSALYLCASSLGSGTFTDTQYFGPGTRLTVL.

The CDR3 DNA follows: TGTGCCAGCAGCCAAATTACCTACGAGCAGTACTTC. Its translation is CASSQITYEQYF. The chain couples TRBV3-1 to TRBJ2-7; D gene unclear. Trimming took 2 bases from V and 2 from J, leaving 4 bases between them. The CDR3 loop spans 12 amino acids. The germline V gene has CDR1 LGHDT and CDR2 YNNKEL (reference sequence).

The chain uses TRBV6-5 and TRBJ1-2, with TRBD1 as a possible D gene (5 bases). The CDR3 sequence is 13 residues long. Germline V gives CDR1 MNHEY, CDR2 SVGAGI. Trimming cost V 2 bases and J 6 bases, with 10 bases left between them. The CDR3 region is CASSYRQSDGYTF. CDR3 coding DNA: TGTGCCAGCAGTTACAGACAGAGCGATGGCTACACCTTC.

This clonotype was picked up a small number of times. The rearrangement links TRBV6-1 to TRBJ2-3; 7 positions match TRBD2. The CDR3 contains 16 residues. CDR1 is MNHNS and CDR2 is SASEGT in the germline V gene. V lost 8 bases, J lost 0 bases, and 11 bases stayed unmatched. The CDR3 spells CASGKGLSISTDTQYF. The CDR3 DNA reads as TGTGCCAGCGGGAAGGGACTATCCATTAGCACAGATACGCAGTATTTT.

The chain couples TRBV12-3 or TRBV12-4 to TRBJ2-6; the D gene is possibly TRBD1 (5 bases). The V end lost 9 bases, the J end lost 2 bases, and 8 bases lay between the germline ends. The CDR3 spans 13 residues. CDR3 bases: TGTGCCAGTGCAGGGACTGGGGCCAACGTCCTGACTTTC. Protein: CASAGTGANVLTF.

The gene calls are TRBV6-2 or TRBV6-3 and TRBJ2-2; 7 bases align to TRBD2. J lost 7 bases, V lost 6 bases, and 14 bases had no gene match. The CDR3 totals 16 residues. CDR1 is MNHEY, CDR2 SVGEGT, per germline. The CDR3 region is CASRPACTRGNGELFF. In DNA, the CDR3 is TGTGCCAGCAGACCCGCCTGCACGCGGGGGAACGGGGAGCTGTTTTTT.